These 6 T cell receptor beta chains came from one sample sequenced in a study of lymphopenia after photon versus proton radiotherapy. Libraries were prepared by immunoSEQ multiplex PCR; TCRdb keeps only in-frame clonotypes and omits some of them. The sample yields 30,000 to 35,000 clones, 89% seen once. The sequences come from peripheral blood, collected from a patient treated with proton-based radiotherapy. These receptors came from a woman in her seventies with pancreatic cancer. Some clones in this sample may be carry-over from other donors' samples.

This chain uses TRBV30 with TRBJ1-1; D is unclear. The CDR3 length is 12 residues. Trimming took 0 bases from V and 8 from J, leaving 10 bases between them. From germline, CDR1 is GTSNPN and CDR2 SVGIG (reference sequence). The CDR3 sequence is CAWSVRSSEAFF. The CDR3 DNA follows: TGTGCCTGGAGTGTTCGGTCTTCCGAAGCTTTCTTT.

This chain links TRBV27 with TRBJ2-3, with 8 bases aligning to TRBD2. The CDR3 runs to 14 residues. CDR1 is MNHEY, CDR2 SMNVEV, per germline (reference sequence). Trimming took 4 bases from V and 4 from J; bases not matched to a gene: 4. DNA for the CDR3: TGTGCCAGCAGTTATAGCGGGATCGCAGATACGCAGTATTTT. Protein sequence: CASSYSGIADTQYF.

V gene TRBV5-1 combines with J gene TRBJ2-2; 9 bases fit TRBD2. Germline V gene lookup returns CDR1 SGHRS and CDR2 YFSETQ. J lost 2 bases, V lost 2 bases, and 4 bases had no gene match. CDR3 length: 16 residues. The CDR3 region is CASSFRAGGNTGELFF. The CDR3 DNA follows: TGCGCCAGCAGCTTTCGAGCGGGAGGCAACACCGGGGAGCTGTTTTTT.

The V and J genes are TRBV11-2 and TRBJ2-3, with 9 bases matching TRBD1. Germline assignment: CDR1 SGHAT and CDR2 FQNNGV. This CDR3 has 16 amino acids. V lost 6 bases, J lost 1 base, and 8 bases stayed unmatched. As DNA, the CDR3 is TGTGCCAGCAGTCCAACAGGGGGCGCCGGCACAGATACGCAGTATTTT. The encoded protein is CASSPTGGAGTDTQYF.

This chain joins TRBV2 and TRBJ2-3, with D possibly matching TRBD1 (6 bases). Germline lookup yields CDR1 SNHLY and CDR2 FYNNEI. Trimming shortened V by 1 base and J by 3 bases, and 17 bases separated the two germline ends. CDR3 size: 17 residues. The CDR3 is CASSEVSYRADTDTQYF. The CDR3 nucleotides read TGTGCCAGCAGTGAAGTTTCCTACAGGGCAGATACAGATACGCAGTATTTT.

The chain has TRBV7-8 and TRBJ1-5; 7 nucleotides agree with TRBD1. Germline values: CDR1 SGHVS, CDR2 FQNEAQ. The CDR3 is made up of 15 amino acids. V dropped 5 bases and J dropped 4; count of bases not matched to a gene: 8. CDR3 region: CASSAPGTDNQPQHF. The CDR3, as DNA: TGTGCCAGCAGCGCGCCCGGGACAGATAATCAGCCCCAGCATTTT.